The T cell receptor (beta chain) described here comes from a study of CD8 T cells in ankylosing spondylitis. Overall study findings and caveats: Peripheral blood samples showed relatively rare disease-linked clones, and these clones were CD8+. Certain motif variants had earlier been reported in reactive arthritis synovial fluid and blood.

Germline V CDR1 and CDR2: SGDLS, YYNGEE. Trimming took 0 bases from V and 7 from J, leaving 11 bases between them. CDR3 length: 13 residues. 5'-RACE, quantitative and with molecular barcodes, yielded the TCR beta libraries. MiXCR, run by TCRdb on the 5' RACE reads, gives a single entry per CDR3 protein. In the table there are 25,000 to 30,000 distinct CDR3 sequences, about 5.2% of which are singletons. This clonotype was seen ten or more times. The antigen is unknown. Sequencing was carried out using blood, either unsorted or a sorted T cell fraction (not recorded which). The chain employs TRBV9 and TRBJ2-7; TRBD2 might be the D (5 bases). The TCR was taken from a female donor with ankylosing spondylitis or in good health (not recorded which). The CDR3: CASSVAYGGEQYF. The DNA for the CDR3 is TGTGCCAGCAGCGTAGCTTATGGCGGGGAGCAGTACTTC.